The sequence of this TCR beta chain was determined in a study of cytomegalovirus exposure and HLA in healthy donors. Study-wide points: When a later analysis was performed, an Asian-associated ancestry cluster reportedly had fewer N-insertions than the roughly 670-donor mean. Being productive about 87% or about 30% of the time was typical of most TCR beta V segments in an earlier analysis. In vitro data verified three CMV-associated chains as specific for CMV antigens.

Primers: 60 Vbeta forward and 13 Jbeta reverse. Profiled with immunoSEQ multiplex PCR; TCRdb holds only in-frame clones, not every one. The sample records some 190,000 clones, approximately 86% being singletons. Donors sampled were nominally healthy, though unrecorded immune exposures were likely. Comments on this clone: Antigen: not known.

CDR3 length: 15 amino acids. The V gene is TRBV21-1, the J gene TRBJ1-5; the table's D call, TRBD1, was not checked against the DNA. TRBV21-1 is designated a pseudogene. Sequencing input: PBMCs. The receptor comes from a woman in her twenties or thirties in good health and CMV-seronegative. The CDR3 DNA follows: TGTGCCAGCACTCGGGACAGAAATAGCAATCAGCCCCAGCATTTT. Its translation is CASTRDRNSNQPQHF.